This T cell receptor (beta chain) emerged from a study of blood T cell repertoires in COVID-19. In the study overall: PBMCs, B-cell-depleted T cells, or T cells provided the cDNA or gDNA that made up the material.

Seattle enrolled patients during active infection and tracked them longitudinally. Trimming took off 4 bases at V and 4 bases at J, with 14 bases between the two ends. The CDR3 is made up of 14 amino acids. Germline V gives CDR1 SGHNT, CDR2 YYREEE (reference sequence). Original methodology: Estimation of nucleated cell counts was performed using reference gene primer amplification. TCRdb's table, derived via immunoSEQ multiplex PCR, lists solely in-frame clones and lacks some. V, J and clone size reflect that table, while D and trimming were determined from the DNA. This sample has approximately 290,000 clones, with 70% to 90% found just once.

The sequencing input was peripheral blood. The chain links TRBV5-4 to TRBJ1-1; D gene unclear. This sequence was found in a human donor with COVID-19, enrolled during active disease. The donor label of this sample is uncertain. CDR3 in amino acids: CASSPPGRGTEAFF. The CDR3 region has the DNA TGTGCCAGCAGCCCGCCGGGCCGGGGCACTGAAGCTTTCTTT.